The 18 T cell receptor beta chains below were found in one sample sequenced in a study of cytomegalovirus exposure and HLA in healthy donors (dated by TCRdb to about 2017). The method was the immunoSEQ multiplex PCR assay. The multiplex PCR relied on a mix of 60 forward primers for TCR Vbeta segments and 13 reverse primers for TCR Jbeta segments. Imported from immuneACCESS, the table was reduced by TCRdb to in-frame sequences with V and J called. These copies leave out some clones; in studies compared against another copy, an unresolved V gene accounts for under half, and the cause of the remainder is not known. The sample table shows some 190,000 clones, and around 75% are seen once. The top ten constitute less than 4% of the sample. What was sequenced was PBMCs. These receptors all stem from a woman aged 25-40 years in good health and CMV-seropositive.

The V and J genes are TRBV6-5 and TRBJ2-3; 9 bases match TRBD1. The CDR3 has 15 amino acids. V gave up 4 bases and J gave up 5 bases; unmatched junction bases: 7. Germline V gene sequence: CDR1 MNHEY, CDR2 SVGAGI. The CDR3 nucleotides read TGTGCCAGCAGTTCCGGACAGGGGACTTTAGATACGCAGTATTTT. It specifies CASSSGQGTLDTQYF.

This clone was observed a handful of times. The rearrangement uses TRBV2 and TRBJ2-7; 14 bases map to TRBD2. V dropped 6 bases and J dropped 2; count of bases not matched to a gene: 3. The germline CDR1 and CDR2 sequences are SNHLY and FYNNEI. The CDR3 totals 15 residues. The CDR3 loop is CASRGLAGAAYEQYF. Written as DNA, the CDR3 is TGTGCCAGCAGGGGACTAGCGGGAGCAGCCTACGAGCAGTACTTC.

The chain couples TRBV7-9 to TRBJ2-5, with TRBD1 identical over 7 bases. The CDR3 spans 15 residues. Unmatched junction bases numbered 13, after V lost 5 bases and J lost 7 bases. Germline V CDR1 and CDR2: SEHNR, FQNEAQ (reference sequence). The CDR3 region is CASSRPGTVGGTQYF. CDR3 in DNA: TGTGCCAGCAGCCGCCCCGGGACAGTAGGAGGGACCCAGTACTTC.

V gene TRBV19 combines with J gene TRBJ2-7; D not resolved. The germline V and J ends were trimmed by 1 base and 2 bases, with 6 bases remaining between them. CDR3 length: 13 residues. Germline-derived CDR1 and CDR2 are LNHDA and SQIVND (reference sequence). The CDR3 nucleotides read TGTGCCAGTAGTATAGGCCACACCTACGAGCAGTACTTC. Protein sequence: CASSIGHTYEQYF.

V usage is TRBV19 and J usage is TRBJ2-1; maybe TRBD2 (5 bases). The CDR3 loop spans 15 amino acids. Trimming removed 5 bases from V and 4 bases from J, with 15 bases in between. Germline CDR1 is LNHDA and CDR2 is SQIVND (reference sequence). CDR3 DNA sequence: TGTGCCAGTAGTCGACTATCCCCCCCTTACAATGAGCAGTTCTTC. Translating gives CASSRLSPPYNEQFF.

This clone has more than one count but fewer than ten. Mismatch with germline at one junction end may stem from a read error. The CDR3 DNA reads as TGTTCCAGCAGCTTAGGAGGTGGTGGAAACACCATATATTTT. It encodes CSSSLGGGGNTIYF. The J gene is TRBJ1-3, the V gene TRBV7-9, with no clear D. Germline V gene lookup returns CDR1 SEHNR and CDR2 FQNEAQ (reference sequence). The CDR3 is made up of 14 amino acids.

The rearrangement links TRBV6-6 to TRBJ1-3; D not certain. The CDR3 covers 15 residues. Germline loops: CDR1 MNHNY, CDR2 SVGAGI (reference sequence). V lost 6 bases and J lost 2, with 14 bases in between. The CDR3, as DNA: TGTGCCAGCAGATCGTCAGGAGGAACTGGAAACACCATATATTTT. Protein sequence: CASRSSGGTGNTIYF.

V and J are TRBV4-2 and TRBJ2-1; a possible D gene is TRBD1 (6 bases). Trimming pared 3 bases from V and 5 bases from J, leaving 11 bases between. Germline loops: CDR1 LGHNA, CDR2 YNFKEQ. This CDR3 is built from 14 residues. The CDR3 sequence: CASSHSTGNNEQFF. Written as DNA, the CDR3 is TGTGCCAGCAGCCATTCTACAGGGAACAATGAGCAGTTCTTC.

This clone showed up just a few times. The chain employs TRBV7-9 and TRBJ2-1; D is unresolved. There are 11 residues in the CDR3. With 2 bases removed from V and 10 bases from J, the gap between germline ends came to 6 bases. Germline V gene lookup returns CDR1 SEHNR and CDR2 FQNEAQ (reference sequence). The CDR3 coding sequence is TGTGCCAGCAGCTTATCCGGGGAGCAGTTCTTC. Amino acids: CASSLSGEQFF.

About this clone: The sample contains more than one DNA sequence encoding this CDR3. The gene calls are TRBV19 and TRBJ2-1, with TRBD2 identical over 10 bases. CDR1 is LNHDA, CDR2 SQIVND, per germline (reference sequence). V lost 3 bases and J lost 7; bases outside the gene matches: 6. The CDR3 sequence is 15 residues long. In DNA form, the CDR3 reads TGTGCCAGTAGTATGGGCCTAGCGGGAGTAAATGAGCAGTTCTTC. Encoded protein: CASSMGLAGVNEQFF.

The rearrangement joins TRBV15 to TRBJ1-5; a possible D gene is TRBD1 (5 bases). V gave up 3 bases and J gave up 5 bases, with 23 bases separating them. The CDR3 runs 18 residues. Germline CDR1 LNHNV, CDR2 YYDKDF (reference sequence). The CDR3 DNA is TGTGCCACCAGCAGGGACACCGAACAGTTAATTGGGGATCAGCCCCAGCATTTT. Its translation is CATSRDTEQLIGDQPQHF.

V gene TRBV7-2 combines with J gene TRBJ1-4; tentatively, D is TRBD1 (5 bases). Trimming pared 3 bases from V and 5 bases from J, leaving 10 bases between. Germline CDR1 reads SGHTA; CDR2 reads FQGNSA. This CDR3 spans 14 amino acids. The CDR3 DNA is TGTGCCAGCAGCTTCGGGGGTCTAAATGAAAAACTGTTTTTT. It yields the protein CASSFGGLNEKLFF.

J is TRBJ1-5 and V is TRBV4-1; TRBD1 agrees at 12 bases. In germline, CDR1 is MGHRA, CDR2 YSYEKL. The CDR3 spans 19 residues. After removal of 4 bases from V and 4 bases from J, the junction contained 14 bases not matched to a gene. CDR3 protein: CASSLDPGQGALRNQPQHF. The CDR3 DNA reads TGCGCCAGCAGCCTCGACCCGGGACAGGGGGCCCTTCGAAATCAGCCCCAGCATTTT.

The rearrangement uses TRBV11-2 and TRBJ2-5, with 10 positions matching TRBD2. The V gene end was trimmed by 6 bases and the J gene end by 3 bases; junction bases not matched to a gene: 7. CDR3 length: 15 residues. Germline CDR1 SGHAT, CDR2 FQNNGV. DNA of the CDR3: TGTGCCAGCAGTCCTAGCGGGAGCGATAAAGAGACCCAGTACTTC. Residues: CASSPSGSDKETQYF.

Concerning this clone itself: Other nucleotide sequences in the sample specify the same CDR3. V is TRBV27 and J is TRBJ2-7; 8 bases map to TRBD1. The V and J ends lost 5 bases and 4 bases, in that order; junction bases with no gene match: 4. Germline lookup yields CDR1 MNHEY and CDR2 SMNVEV (reference sequence). The CDR3 covers 13 residues. This CDR3 is CASSRDRTYEQYF. The DNA of the CDR3 is TGTGCCAGCAGTCGGGACAGGACTTACGAGCAGTACTTC.

There are a few counts of this clone. The rearrangement joins TRBV19 to TRBJ2-7, with 8 bases matching TRBD1. Germline V lookup: CDR1 LNHDA, CDR2 SQIVND (reference sequence). V lost 4 bases to trimming and J lost 4 bases; unmatched junction nucleotides: 12. The CDR3 is 16 amino acids. The CDR3 protein is CASSTTGTGVMYEQYF. For the CDR3, the DNA is TGTGCCAGTAGTACCACAGGGACAGGTGTAATGTACGAGCAGTACTTC.

The V and J genes are TRBV5-6 and TRBJ1-6; unclear D gene. The CDR3 has 14 residues. Trimming left V 0 bases short and J 5 bases short, with 6 bases between. In germline, CDR1 is SGHDT, CDR2 YYEEEE. The CDR3 bases are TGTGCCAGCAGCTTGGCAGTGAATAATTCACCCCTCCACTTT. It codes for CASSLAVNNSPLHF.

The J gene is TRBJ2-4, the V gene TRBV10-2, with D possibly matching TRBD1 (6 bases). The germline V and J ends were trimmed by 3 bases and 0 bases, with 12 bases remaining between them. This CDR3 is built from 16 residues. Germline CDR1 is WSHSY and CDR2 is SAAADI. CDR3 nucleotides: TGCGCCAGCAGTGACCGTACAGGGCTAGCCAAAAACATTCAGTACTTC. It encodes CASSDRTGLAKNIQYF.